This T cell receptor (beta chain) was recovered during a study of beta chain features in type 1 diabetes. As for the study in general: Age, gender and cell yields were similar between patients and healthy donors. General study results and limits: For cells with high TCR expression, cDNA sequencing could yield over-representation. Within each of all four CD4+ subsets, Type 1 diabetes patients had TCRB CDR3s that were moderately but significantly shorter.

This clone was found a few times. What it binds is not known. Expressed TCRB transcripts were sequenced because the entire RNA isolate underwent reverse transcription. The read count averaged approximately 4 million across naive, central memory and regulatory T cell samples. Here immunoSEQ multiplex PCR was the method, and the copy in TCRdb shows in-frame clones only, minus some. The table includes hundreds of thousands of clones, around an eighth detected once. This receptor was obtained from a man in his late teens or twenties with type 1 diabetes. Input material: naive CD4+ T cells from blood.

CDR3 bases: TGTGCCAGTTGCGGACAGGGAGTTAACACTGAAGCTTTCTTT. This gives the protein CASCGQGVNTEAFF. This chain links TRBV19 with TRBJ1-1; the match to TRBD1 covers 8 bases. This CDR3 spans 14 amino acids. The J segment lost 2 bases and the V segment lost 8 bases, leaving 7 bases of the junction unmatched. Germline V gives CDR1 LNHDA, CDR2 SQIVND (reference sequence).